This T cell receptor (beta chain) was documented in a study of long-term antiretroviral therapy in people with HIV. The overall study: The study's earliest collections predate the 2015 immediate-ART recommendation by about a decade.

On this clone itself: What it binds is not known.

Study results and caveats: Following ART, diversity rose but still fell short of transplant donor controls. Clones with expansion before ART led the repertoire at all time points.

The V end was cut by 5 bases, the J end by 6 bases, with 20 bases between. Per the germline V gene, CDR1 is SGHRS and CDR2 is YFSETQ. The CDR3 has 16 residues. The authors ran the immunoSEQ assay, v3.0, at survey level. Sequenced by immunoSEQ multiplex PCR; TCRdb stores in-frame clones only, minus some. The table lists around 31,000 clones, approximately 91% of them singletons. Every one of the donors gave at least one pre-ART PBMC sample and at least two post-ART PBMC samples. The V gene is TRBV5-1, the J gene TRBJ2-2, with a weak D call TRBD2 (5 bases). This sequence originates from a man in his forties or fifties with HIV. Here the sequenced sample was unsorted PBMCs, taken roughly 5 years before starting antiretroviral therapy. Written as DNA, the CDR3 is TGCGCCAGCAGTTTAGGTAGCAGCGGATCGGCCGGGGAGCTGTTTTTT. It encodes CASSLGSSGSAGELFF.